This is a list of T cell receptor beta chains from one sample in a study of blood T cell repertoires in COVID-19. Method: immunoSEQ multiplex PCR; TCRdb's copy keeps in-frame clones and lacks some. The sample has about 240,000 clones, 75% to 90% seen once; the top ten hold around 10%. The sample taken for sequencing was PBMCs or T cells enriched from blood (not recorded which). The source is a man aged 40-49 years who had recovered from COVID-19. CDR3s include the opening cysteine and the closing phenylalanine or tryptophan. The order of the fields is V gene, CDR3 length, D gene, clone size, J gene, CDR3 protein, CDR3 DNA. A D gene is named only where the DNA matches it firmly. Only part of the rows carry a size: once, few, many, or a class if the clone is expanded.

>TRBV10-3|15|NA|NA|TRBJ1-3
CAISELGTGNGTIYF
TGTGCCATCAGTGAATTAGGCACCGGGAACGGCACCATATATTTT
>TRBV2|15|NA|NA|TRBJ1-2
CASSEARKSRYGYTF
TGTGCCAGCAGTGAAGCCAGAAAGTCGCGGTATGGCTACACCTTC
>TRBV15|16|NA|NA|TRBJ2-7
CATSRDEGGSSYEQYF
TGTGCCACCAGCAGAGATGAAGGCGGGTCATCCTACGAGCAGTACTTC
>TRBV27|17|NA|NA|TRBJ2-3
CASSWDRASARADTQYF
TGTGCCAGCAGTTGGGATCGGGCTAGCGCACGGGCAGATACGCAGTATTTT
>TRBV4-1|14|NA|once|TRBJ2-7
CASSQEADSYEQYF
TGCGCCAGCAGCCAAGAGGCCGACTCCTACGAGCAGTACTTC
>TRBV9|14|TRBD1|few|TRBJ1-6
CASSSGTGDSPLHF
TGTGCCAGCAGCTCCGGGACAGGGGATTCACCCCTCCACTTT
>TRBV4-2|16|TRBD2|NA|TRBJ2-7
CASSQELSGDLYEQYF
TGTGCCAGCAGCCAAGAACTAAGCGGGGACCTCTACGAGCAGTACTTC
>TRBV9|18|TRBD1|NA|TRBJ2-2
CASSPIARQGSNTGELFF
TGTGCCAGCAGCCCGATCGCCCGACAGGGATCGAACACCGGGGAGCTGTTTTTT
>TRBV7-9|13|NA|once|TRBJ2-2
CASSKQNTGELFF
TGTGCCAGCAGCAAACAGAACACCGGGGAGCTGTTTTTT
>TRBV7-2|13|NA|NA|TRBJ1-6
CASSSRQNSPLHF
TGTGCCAGCAGCTCTCGACAGAATTCACCCCTCCACTTT